This TCR beta chain was documented in a study of cytomegalovirus exposure and HLA in healthy donors. Notes on the study in general: Most of the TCR beta V segments (in an earlier analysis) were productive either about 90% or about 30% of the time.

About this clone: The antigen is undetermined.

A multiplex PCR was run with 60 Vbeta primers and 13 Jbeta primers. This table comes from immunoSEQ multiplex PCR, and its TCRdb copy is limited to in-frame clones, with some not included. The table shows roughly 100,000 clones, with 69% occurring only once. The CDR3 totals 17 residues. CDR1 is SGHDT and CDR2 is YYEEEE in the germline V gene. Trimming cost V 1 base and J 8 bases, with 24 bases left between them. The chain combines TRBV5-6 with TRBJ1-2; D perhaps matches TRBD1 (5 bases). The origin of this receptor is a man under 40 in good health and CMV-seronegative. Specimen: PBMCs. DNA of the CDR3: TGTGCCAGCAGCTTGTCAGGCAGGGCCATATCGTCTGGGGGCTACACCTTC. Encoded protein: CASSLSGRAISSGGYTF.